This TCR beta chain was obtained from a study of sequential checkpoint blockade in melanoma. Only in-frame clones appear in the TCRdb table, and some are missing; sequencing was by immunoSEQ multiplex PCR. Of tens of thousands of clones in the sample, 80% to 90% were seen once. The CDR3 has 15 amino acids. In germline, CDR1 is SNHLY, CDR2 FYNNEI. The V end was cut by 7 bases, the J end by 2 bases, with 16 bases between. The treatment denotes: randomized to nivolumab then ipilimumab (arm A) or the reverse (arm B). Live CD3+CD8+ CD19− CD56− cells were sorted from PBMCs. The receptor was isolated from a human donor with melanoma. The rearrangement uses TRBV2 and TRBJ2-3, with D perhaps matching TRBD2 (8 bases). The specimen comprised CD8+ T cells sorted from blood (inferred from file names), sampled from a patient given nivolumab and ipilimumab in sequence. In DNA, the CDR3 is TGTGCCAGCAACCGGGGGGGACAGTACACAGATACGCAGTATTTT. Protein: CASNRGGQYTDTQYF.